This T cell receptor beta chain is from a study of T cells in localized non-small cell lung cancer. Study-wide results and limits: Overall survival was longer when the density of T cells in the blood was higher. Clonality peaked in uninvolved adjacent lung rather than tumor. Sequencing, confined to only one tumor region, leaves heterogeneity possible.

The CDR3 has 15 amino acids. This clone was observed a handful of times. Its antigen remains unknown. The protocol was immunoSEQ multiplex PCR, while the TCRdb copy is restricted to in-frame clones and leaves out a portion. The repertoire consists of thousands of clones, with 30% to 40% occurring once and the leading ten covering approximately 8.1%. The material sequenced was lung tumor tissue, taken before any cancer treatment. This clonotype was obtained from an older female donor with stage I lung adenocarcinoma. The chain employs TRBV1 and TRBJ2-5; the D call TRBD1 from the table was never checked on the DNA. TRBV1 is deemed a pseudogene. The CDR3, as DNA: TGCGCCAGCAGCCTAACCGGGACAGGGTTGGAGACCCAGTACTTC. It specifies CASSLTGTGLETQYF.